The sample holds many counts of the clone carrying this TCR beta chain. Its antigen remains unidentified. This sample was included in a study of glioma-infiltrating T cells. The iRepertoire nested amplicon-rescue multiplex PCR amplified TCR alpha and beta CDR3s from RNA. For one-step reverse transcription and amplification, about 90-400 ng of tissue mRNA or PBMC total RNA was used. TCRdb fed the multiplex PCR reads into MiXCR, producing one record per CDR3 protein. The sample records roughly 200,000 distinct CDR3 sequences, about 32% being singletons. Study-level points and caveats: Non-neoplastic patients had below-expected tissue-blood divergence, while all gliomas exceeded expectation.

The sample was glioma tissue, nonneoplastic brain tissue, or PBMCs (not recorded which). The clonotype comes from a human donor with low-grade glioma or glioblastoma, undergoing nonglioma brain surgery, or in good health (not recorded which).

This CDR3 is CASSYDRTSTEAFF. The CDR3 nucleotides read TGTGCCAGCAGTTACGACCGGACGAGCACTGAAGCTTTCTTT. This chain connects TRBV6-5 to TRBJ1-1, with D uncertain. CDR1 is MNHEY and CDR2 is SVGAGI in the germline V gene. This CDR3 is built from 14 residues. Trimming took 2 bases from V and 4 from J, leaving 11 bases between them.